These T cell receptor beta chains were read from a single sample in a study of blood T cell repertoires in COVID-19. Assay: immunoSEQ multiplex PCR; the TCRdb copy retains only in-frame clones and omits some. Among fewer than 350,000 clones, roughly 85% were seen once, and the ten largest hold around 4.2%. Sequenced: PBMCs or T cells enriched from blood (not recorded which). The receptors here all came from a woman in her thirties or forties with acute COVID-19. Each CDR3 is given with its conserved first and last residue. Fields, in order: clone size, V gene, D gene, J gene, CDR3 protein, CDR3 DNA. D genes are given only for firm matches. Only part of the rows carry a size: once, few, many, or a class if the clone is expanded.

NA	TRBV28	NA	TRBJ2-6	CASSLTSAGANVLTF	TGTGCCAGCAGTTTGACATCAGCTGGGGCCAACGTCCTGACTTTC
NA	TRBV5-1	NA	TRBJ2-5	CASSLGSDQETQYF	TGCGCCAGCAGCTTGGGGTCAGACCAAGAGACCCAGTACTTC
NA	TRBV27	NA	TRBJ2-7	CASSETRDSAYEQYF	TGTGCCAGCAGTGAGACTAGGGACAGTGCCTACGAGCAGTACTTC
NA	TRBV4-2	TRBD2	TRBJ2-7	CASSQRYPGGLTYEQYF	TGTGCCAGCAGCCAAAGGTATCCGGGAGGTTTGACCTACGAGCAGTACTTC
NA	TRBV6-2/TRBV6-3	NA	TRBJ2-3	CASSTPAGRGTDTQYF	TGTGCCAGCAGTACCCCGGCGGGGCGGGGCACAGATACGCAGTATTTT
NA	TRBV4-1	NA	TRBJ2-1	CASSQVLLPPFF	TGCGCCAGCAGCCAAGTACTGCTCCCTCCGTTCTTC
NA	TRBV19	NA	TRBJ1-2	CASSISPTGYGGYTF	TGTGCCAGTAGTATATCCCCCACAGGGTACGGGGGCTACACCTTC
NA	TRBV7-3	TRBD1	TRBJ1-2	CASSPPGQGKANYGYTF	TGTGCCAGCAGCCCCCCGGGACAGGGCAAAGCTAACTATGGCTACACCTTC
NA	TRBV29-1	TRBD1	TRBJ1-2	CSALQGADYGYTF	TGCAGCGCACTCCAGGGGGCGGACTATGGCTACACCTTC
NA	TRBV27	TRBD2	TRBJ2-1	CASSIAGGSFYNEQFF	TGTGCCAGCTCCATCGCGGGCGGGAGTTTCTACAATGAGCAGTTCTTC
NA	TRBV12-3/TRBV12-4	TRBD1	TRBJ1-4	CASSRGQGEKLFF	TGTGCCAGCAGCCGCGGACAGGGTGAAAAACTGTTTTTT
NA	TRBV10-3	TRBD2	TRBJ2-3	CAMNSGRQDTQYF	TGTGCCATGAATAGCGGGAGACAAGATACGCAGTATTTT
NA	TRBV19	TRBD1	TRBJ1-2	CATINRGMDYGYTF	TGTGCCACCATAAACAGGGGGATGGACTATGGCTACACCTTC
NA	TRBV9	TRBD1	TRBJ1-2	CASSVGHGTGGHYGYTF	TGTGCCAGCAGCGTAGGCCACGGGACAGGGGGACACTATGGCTACACCTTC
once	TRBV24-1	TRBD2	TRBJ2-7	CATSSGLAGAEGSYEQYF	TGTGCCACATCCTCGGGACTAGCGGGAGCGGAGGGCTCCTACGAGCAGTACTTC
NA	TRBV11-1	NA	TRBJ1-1	CASSSRRGEVTEAFF	TGTGCCAGCAGCTCGAGGCGGGGCGAGGTCACTGAAGCTTTCTTT
NA	TRBV2	TRBD2	TRBJ2-2	CASSGGTSGKNTGELFF	TGTGCCAGCAGTGGAGGGACTAGCGGGAAGAACACCGGGGAGCTGTTTTTT
NA	TRBV11-2	NA	TRBJ1-5	CASSLGTVSNQPQHF	TGTGCCAGCAGCTTAGGGACAGTGAGCAATCAGCCCCAGCATTTT
NA	TRBV18	NA	TRBJ2-5	CASSPGGYETQYF	TGTGCCAGCTCACCAGGAGGATATGAGACCCAGTACTTC
NA	TRBV3-1/TRBV3-2	NA	TRBJ1-6	CASSQAMGLLNSPLHF	TGTGCCAGCAGCCAAGCGATGGGGCTCCTAAATTCACCCCTCCACTTT
few	TRBV19	NA	TRBJ1-2	CASSIDYRYYGYTF	TGTGCCAGTAGTATAGATTATAGATACTATGGCTACACCTTC
NA	TRBV7-9	NA	TRBJ1-3	CASSFGLISGNTIYF	TGTGCCAGCAGCTTTGGCCTCATCTCTGGAAACACCATATATTTT
few	TRBV5-5	NA	TRBJ1-2	CASSSRSEYGYTF	TGTGCCAGCAGCTCACGGAGTGAGTATGGCTACACCTTC
NA	TRBV6-5	TRBD1	TRBJ2-7	CASSSPGQGSYEQYF	TGTGCCAGCAGTTCGCCGGGACAGGGATCCTACGAGCAGTACTTC
NA	TRBV21-1	NA	TRBJ1-1	CASSKVAGGNTEAFF	NA
NA	TRBV5-5	NA	TRBJ1-2	CASSLQRGNYGYTF	TGTGCCAGCAGCTTACAAAGGGGAAACTATGGCTACACCTTC
NA	TRBV3-1/TRBV3-2	NA	TRBJ1-6	CASSQADGAFDSPLHF	TGTGCCAGCAGCCAAGCCGACGGAGCCTTTGATTCACCCCTCCACTTT
NA	TRBV9	NA	TRBJ2-1	CASQVAEFYNEQFF	TGTGCCAGTCAAGTAGCGGAGTTCTACAATGAGCAGTTCTTC
many	TRBV19	TRBD1	TRBJ1-2	CASIGTGGAREYGYTF	TGTGCCAGTATTGGGACAGGGGGCGCGAGGGAATATGGCTACACCTTC
NA	TRBV7-6	NA	TRBJ2-3	CASSRKAGDTQYF	TGTGCCAGCAGCCGGAAAGCAGGAGATACGCAGTATTTT
few	TRBV27	NA	TRBJ1-1	CATSRGGNTEAFF	TGTGCCACTTCAAGGGGGGGGAACACTGAAGCTTTCTTT
once	TRBV4-2	TRBD2	TRBJ2-1	CASSRSLAGTYNEQFF	TGTGCCAGCAGCAGATCCCTAGCGGGTACCTACAATGAGCAGTTCTTC
NA	TRBV28	NA	TRBJ1-6	CASKLPLPGENSPLHF	TGTGCCAGCAAACTCCCCCTCCCGGGGGAAAATTCACCCCTCCACTTT
NA	TRBV6-2/TRBV6-3	NA	TRBJ2-5	CASSYFVGATREETQYF	TGTGCCAGCAGTTATTTTGTTGGAGCCACGCGAGAAGAGACCCAGTACTTC
NA	TRBV12-5	NA	TRBJ2-2	CASGLVLRSDGELFF	TGTGCTAGTGGTTTGGTACTGAGGTCGGACGGGGAGCTGTTTTTT
NA	TRBV11-2	NA	TRBJ2-7	CASSLPGAYEQYF	TGTGCCAGCAGCTTACCAGGGGCCTACGAGCAGTACTTC
NA	TRBV2	NA	TRBJ2-6	CASSEGGGGANVLTF	TGTGCCAGCAGTGAGGGAGGCGGTGGGGCCAACGTCCTGACTTTC
NA	TRBV7-9	TRBD1	TRBJ2-1	CASSLSGGEQFF	TGTGCCAGCAGCTTATCAGGGGGCGAGCAGTTCTTC
NA	TRBV7-8	NA	TRBJ2-7	CASSPSYEQYF	TGTGCCAGCAGCCCATCCTACGAGCAGTACTTC
NA	TRBV28	TRBD2	TRBJ2-1	CATFGLAVYNEQFF	TGTGCCACATTCGGACTAGCGGTGTACAATGAGCAGTTCTTC
NA	TRBV18	NA	TRBJ1-1	CASSSTQDRTEAFF	TGTGCCAGCTCATCAACACAGGACCGGACTGAAGCTTTCTTT
once	TRBV3-1/TRBV3-2	NA	TRBJ1-4	CASSQDGPATGEKLFF	TGTGCCAGCAGCCAAGATGGACCGGCAACGGGAGAAAAACTGTTTTTT
NA	TRBV5-1	NA	TRBJ1-1	CASSLEVARNTEAFF	TGCGCCAGCAGCTTGGAGGTAGCCCGGAACACTGAAGCTTTCTTT
few	TRBV6-2/TRBV6-3	NA	TRBJ2-2	CASRPPKNTGELFF	TGTGCCAGCCGCCCCCCCAAGAACACCGGGGAGCTGTTTTTT
once	TRBV5-1	NA	TRBJ1-6	CASSGGLLDSPLHF	TGCGCCAGCAGCGGGGGACTGCTGGATTCACCCCTCCACTTT
NA	TRBV11-2	NA	TRBJ2-3	CASSLEGGLVALFSSDTQYF	TGTGCCAGCAGCTTAGAAGGGGGTTTGGTAGCTTTGTTTTCATCGGATACGCAGTATTTT